This TCR beta chain was captured in a study of cytomegalovirus exposure and HLA in healthy donors. Study-wide context: From donors who were HLA-typed, an early data release held around 85 million unique TCRs. Study outcomes and limitations: Accurate HLA-A and HLA-B prediction from TCR beta sequences was reported for most subjects. A link between a missense DCLRE1C variant and TCR beta V- and J-gene trimming emerged from a later analysis.

V lost 0 bases and J 4 bases, leaving 17 bases between the germline ends. CDR1 WNHNN and CDR2 SYGVQD come from the germline V gene (reference sequence). CDR3 length: 17 amino acids. Turning to this clone: What it binds is not known.

The PCR used 60 Vbeta and 13 Jbeta primers. Using immunoSEQ multiplex PCR, the repertoire was profiled, and TCRdb retains in-frame clones only, with some absent. Here the sample spans around 150,000 clones, more than 75% being singletons. Sequences were obtained from PBMCs. The clonotype comes from a man aged 18 to 29 in good health and CMV-seropositive. The gene calls are TRBV10-1 and TRBJ2-3; TRBD1 might be the D (5 bases). CDR3 nucleotide sequence: TGCGCCAGCAGTGAGTCGGGCAGGGCCCCTACCCCAGATACGCAGTATTTT. Translating it yields CASSESGRAPTPDTQYF.